The rows below give T cell receptor beta chains drawn from one sample of a study of blood T cell repertoires in COVID-19. Measured with immunoSEQ multiplex PCR; TCRdb has only the in-frame clones, and not every one. The table lists hundreds of thousands of clones, about 86% of them singletons, with roughly 4% in the top ten. Specimen: PBMCs or T cells enriched from blood (not recorded which). The origin of the receptors is a woman in her twenties or thirties who had been exposed to COVID-19. CDR3s include the opening cysteine and the closing phenylalanine or tryptophan. Each record gives: CDR3 protein, CDR3 DNA, D gene, clone size, J gene, V gene. The D gene is left open where the match is weak. For some rows the clone size is stated as once, few or many, or as a class when expanded; others skip it.

CASSQEFVAGSYNEQFF | TGTGCCAGCAGCCAAGAGTTTGTAGCGGGGTCCTACAATGAGCAGTTCTTC | TRBD2 | . | TRBJ2-1 | TRBV4-2
CASSRAGTADTQYF | TGTGCCAGCAGCAGAGCGGGTACGGCAGATACGCAGTATTTT | . | . | TRBJ2-3 | TRBV9
CASSPTGANYGYTF | TGTGCCAGTAGTCCGACAGGGGCTAACTATGGCTACACCTTC | TRBD1 | . | TRBJ1-2 | TRBV19
CASSRRIRSGNTIYF | TGTGCCAGCAGCCGGCGGATCCGCTCTGGAAACACCATATATTTT | . | many | TRBJ1-3 | TRBV3-1/TRBV3-2
CASSLVIHEQYF | TGTGCCAGCAGCTTAGTAATCCACGAGCAGTACTTC | . | . | TRBJ2-7 | TRBV11-3
CASSYTSDSGYTF | TGTGCCAGCAGCTATACCTCGGACAGTGGCTACACCTTC | . | . | TRBJ1-2 | TRBV11-3
CASSSGTSGGHEQYF | TGTGCCAGCAGCTCCGGGACTAGCGGGGGTCACGAGCAGTACTTC | TRBD2 | once | TRBJ2-7 | TRBV7-9
CASRLDSIDGYTF | TGTGCCAGTAGGTTGGACAGTATTGATGGCTACACCTTC | . | few | TRBJ1-2 | TRBV19
CSVGQGTNYGYTF | TGCAGCGTGGGACAGGGAACTAACTATGGCTACACCTTC | TRBD1 | . | TRBJ1-2 | TRBV29-1
CASSPPGGSWEQYF | TGTGCCAGCTCACCACCGGGCGGGTCGTGGGAGCAGTACTTC | . | . | TRBJ2-7 | TRBV18
CASSSTRDRTGGKSYEQYF | TGTGCCAGCAGCTCCACCCGCGATCGGACAGGGGGTAAATCCTACGAGCAGTACTTC | TRBD1 | . | TRBJ2-7 | TRBV5-5
CASSPGLADNEQFF | TGTGCCAGCTCACCAGGACTAGCGGACAATGAGCAGTTCTTC | TRBD2 | . | TRBJ2-1 | TRBV18
CASSPRGDRGWEQYF | TGTGCCAGCAGCCCACGTGGGGACAGGGGGTGGGAGCAGTACTTC | TRBD1 | . | TRBJ2-7 | TRBV6-5
CASRGALSGELFF | TGTGCCAGCAGGGGGGCCTTATCCGGGGAGCTGTTTTTT | . | once | TRBJ2-2 | TRBV6-5
CSASILRQGGDTQYF | TGCAGTGCTAGTATCTTGAGACAGGGGGGAGATACGCAGTATTTT | TRBD1 | . | TRBJ2-3 | TRBV20-1
CATSTGEAGNSPLHF | TGTGCCACCAGTACAGGGGAAGCAGGGAATTCACCCCTCCACTTT | TRBD1 | few | TRBJ1-6 | TRBV24-1
CASSPGSYEQYF | TGTGCCAGCAGTCCAGGGTCCTACGAGCAGTACTTC | . | . | TRBJ2-7 | TRBV27
CASSDGQGNSPLHF | TGCGCCAGCAGCGACGGACAGGGGAATTCACCCCTCCACTTT | TRBD1 | . | TRBJ1-6 | TRBV5-1
CASSVRTGREQYF | TGTGCCAGCAGCGTGCGGACAGGGCGCGAGCAGTACTTC | TRBD1 | . | TRBJ2-7 | TRBV3-1/TRBV3-2
CSASLRTDGYTF | TGCAGTGCTAGTCTTCGGACAGATGGCTACACCTTC | . | . | TRBJ1-2 | TRBV20-1
CASGLQVNYGYTF | TGTGCTAGTGGTCTACAGGTGAACTATGGCTACACCTTC | . | few | TRBJ1-2 | TRBV12-5
CATSDWRQGVYGYTF | TGTGCCACCAGTGATTGGAGGCAGGGGGTCTATGGCTACACCTTC | TRBD1 | . | TRBJ1-2 | TRBV24-1
CASSQPTGSETQYF | TGCGCCAGCAGCCAGCCGACAGGCTCAGAGACCCAGTACTTC | . | few | TRBJ2-5 | TRBV23-1
CASRGQTGEAQHF | TGTGCCAGCAGGGGGCAAACAGGAGAAGCCCAGCATTTT | . | . | TRBJ1-5 | TRBV2
CASSQVGPGGLNSPLHF | TGTGCCAGCAGCCAAGTGGGGCCAGGGGGTCTCAATTCACCCCTCCACTTT | TRBD1 | . | TRBJ1-6 | TRBV3-1/TRBV3-2
CASSERGQENNSPLHF | TGTGCCAGCAGTGAAAGGGGACAGGAGAATAATTCACCCCTCCACTTT | TRBD1 | . | TRBJ1-6 | TRBV2
CASSDTSGVNEQFF | TGTGCCAGCAGTGATACGTCAGGGGTGAATGAGCAGTTCTTC | . | . | TRBJ2-1 | TRBV6-1
CASSPGQGPATNEKLFF | TGTGCCAGCTCACCCGGACAGGGACCTGCAACTAATGAAAAACTGTTTTTT | TRBD1 | . | TRBJ1-4 | TRBV18
CASTDGQTTEAFF | TGTGCCAGCACCGATGGACAGACCACTGAAGCTTTCTTT | . | . | TRBJ1-1 | TRBV3-1/TRBV3-2
CASSLGSSSYNEQFF | TGTGCCAGCAGCTTGGGCAGCAGCTCCTACAATGAGCAGTTCTTC | . | . | TRBJ2-1 | TRBV11-3
CASSSPRGVMNTEAFF | TGTGCCAGCAGCTCCCCTCGGGGGGTTATGAACACTGAAGCTTTCTTT | . | few | TRBJ1-1 | TRBV11-2